The 22 T cell receptor beta chains below all came from one sample that was sequenced in a study of T-cell reconstitution after alpha-beta-depleted transplantation in children. Construction of the TCRbeta library involved unique molecular identifiers. One entry per CDR3 protein results from TCRdb running MiXCR on the PCR reads. Here the sample spans around 240,000 distinct CDR3 sequences, 7.5% to 10% being singletons. The material sequenced was PBMCs from the stem cell graft donor, taken from the stem cell graft. The receptor set was obtained from a human donor who donated a stem cell graft to a child with SCID.

This clonotype was observed at least ten times. The V and J genes are TRBV11-1 and TRBJ1-2; unclear D gene. V shed 5 bases and J shed 8 bases, with 15 bases lying between them. The CDR3 runs to 13 residues. Germline CDR1 is SGHAT and CDR2 is FQDESV (reference sequence). CDR3 DNA: TGTGCCAGCAGCCTCACCGTTTGGGAAGGCTACACCTTC. Its translation: CASSLTVWEGYTF. The full variable domain, rest sourced from reference TRBV11-1 and TRBJ1-2, is EAEVAQSPRYKITEKSQAVAFWCDPISGHATLYWYRQILGQGPELLVQFQDESVVDDSQLPKDRFSAERLKGVDSTLKIQPAELGDSAMYLCASSLTVWEGYTFGSGTRLTVV.

This clonotype was observed at least ten times. The CDR3 nucleotides read TGTGCCAGCAGTCCTAGCCGGGACAGGGTGACTGAAGCTTTCTTT. Its translation is CASSPSRDRVTEAFF. This chain uses TRBV28 with TRBJ1-1, with TRBD1 matching over 9 bases. With V trimmed by 5 bases and J by 5 bases, 9 bases remained unmatched. The CDR3 spans 15 residues. Germline V gene lookup returns CDR1 MDHEN and CDR2 SYDVKM. The entire variable domain, with the rest obtained from reference TRBV28 and TRBJ1-1, is as follows: DVKVTQSSRYLVKRTGEKVFLECVQDMDHENMFWYRQDPGLGLRLIYFSYDVKMKEKGDIPEGYSVSREKKERFSLILESASTNQTSMYLCASSPSRDRVTEAFFGQGTRLTVV.

At least ten counts were recorded for this clonotype. This chain connects TRBV5-1 to TRBJ1-5; D gene ambiguous. The CDR3 has 13 amino acids. Germline loops: CDR1 SGHRS, CDR2 YFSETQ. V dropped 0 bases and J dropped 7 bases, with 8 bases sitting between them. CDR3 amino acids: CASSLESGQPQHF. The DNA for the CDR3 is TGCGCCAGCAGCTTGGAATCGGGGCAGCCCCAGCATTTT. Drawing the rest from reference TRBV5-1 and TRBJ1-5, the complete variable domain is KAGVTQTPRYLIKTRGQQVTLSCSPISGHRSVSWYQQTPGQGLQFLFEYFSETQRNKGNFPGRFSGRQFSNSRSEMNVSTLELGDSALYLCASSLESGQPQHFGDGTRLSIL.

This clonotype showed up many times. The chain employs TRBV19 and TRBJ2-1, with 7 bases lining up with TRBD1. The CDR3 loop spans 14 amino acids. Germline V lookup: CDR1 LNHDA, CDR2 SQIVND (reference sequence). V was clipped by 8 bases and J by 0 bases; unmatched bases: 4. CDR3 protein: CASGQEYSYNEQFF. The CDR3 DNA follows: TGTGCCAGTGGACAGGAATACTCCTACAATGAGCAGTTCTTC.

This clonotype was seen repeatedly, ten times or more. J is TRBJ2-5 and V is TRBV20-1, with D perhaps TRBD1 (5 bases). The CDR3 length is 14 residues. The germline V and J ends were trimmed by 6 bases and 0 bases, with 14 bases remaining between them. CDR1 is DFQATT and CDR2 is SNEGSKA in the germline V gene (reference sequence). DNA of the CDR3: TGCAGTGCCCTGTGGCAGGGCAACCAAGAGACCCAGTACTTC. It codes for CSALWQGNQETQYF.

This clonotype has a handful of counts. The chain employs TRBV5-6 and TRBJ2-7; D is unresolved. Per the germline V gene, CDR1 is SGHDT and CDR2 is YYEEEE. V lost 0 bases, J lost 2 bases, and 15 bases lay in between. The CDR3 loop spans 16 amino acids. In DNA, the CDR3 is TGTGCCAGCAGCTTGGCGTTTAACACTTACGCCTACGAGCAGTACTTC. Residues: CASSLAFNTYAYEQYF.

This clonotype occurred many times. The rearrangement links TRBV24-1 to TRBJ2-7; D not certain. CDR3 length equals 13 residues. Germline CDR1 KGHDR, CDR2 SFDVKD. The germline V and J ends were trimmed by 0 bases and 7 bases, with 9 bases remaining between them. The CDR3 reads CATSDLSVGEQYF. CDR3 sequence (DNA): TGTGCCACCAGTGATTTGTCGGTGGGGGAGCAGTACTTC.

This clonotype showed up many times. This rearrangement joins TRBV6-5 to TRBJ2-7; a possible D gene is TRBD2 (7 bases). This CDR3 has 14 residues. V was clipped by 0 bases and J by 4 bases, with 10 bases between them. CDR1 is MNHEY and CDR2 is SVGAGI in the germline V gene. Here the CDR3 DNA reads TGTGCCAGCAGTTACTCGGGGGGGCCGTACGAGCAGTACTTC. Translating it yields CASSYSGGPYEQYF.

This clonotype occurred many times. This sequence joins TRBV4-2 and TRBJ2-5, with 9 bases that match TRBD2. J was trimmed by 2 bases and V by 1 base; bases with no gene match: 5. The CDR3 is made up of 16 amino acids. Per the germline V gene, CDR1 is LGHNA and CDR2 is YNFKEQ. The CDR3 spells CASSQVLAGGQETQYF. In DNA, the CDR3 is TGTGCCAGCAGCCAAGTGTTGGCGGGGGGGCAAGAGACCCAGTACTTC.

This clonotype was picked up many times. V is TRBV20-1 and J is TRBJ2-5, with 7 bases fitting TRBD1. The V and J ends lost 6 bases and 2 bases, in that order; junction bases with no gene match: 9. CDR1 and CDR2 from the germline V gene are DFQATT and SNEGSKA (reference sequence). This CDR3 is 14 amino acids long. CDR3 sequence: CSAIFPGQQETQYF. The CDR3 coding sequence is TGCAGTGCAATCTTCCCGGGACAGCAAGAGACCCAGTACTTC.

The rearrangement uses TRBV5-1 and TRBJ2-7; 12 positions agree with TRBD2. This CDR3 is built from 13 residues. Germline-derived CDR1 and CDR2 are SGHRS and YFSETQ. V shed 6 bases and J 5 bases; nucleotides not matched to a gene: 3. In DNA, the CDR3 is TGCGCCAGCACTAGCGGGGGGGCCGACGAGCAGTACTTC. This sequence encodes CASTSGGADEQYF.

There are many counts of this clonotype. The chain carries TRBV5-1 and TRBJ1-1; a possible D gene is TRBD1 (5 bases). V was clipped by 1 base and J by 1 base, with 11 bases between them. The CDR3 spans 15 residues. Germline V gene data show CDR1 as SGHRS and CDR2 as YFSETQ. The CDR3 loop reads CASSLPTDRNTEAFF. The CDR3 nucleotides read TGCGCCAGCAGCTTGCCCACCGACAGGAACACTGAAGCTTTCTTT.

This clonotype was seen at least ten times. The V gene is TRBV4-1, the J gene TRBJ1-2; no firm D call. V was trimmed by 2 bases and J by 4 bases, leaving 20 bases between them. Germline CDR1 is MGHRA and CDR2 is YSYEKL. The CDR3 spans 17 residues. CDR3 sequence: CASSQLLDTSFPYGYTF. The CDR3 DNA follows: TGCGCCAGCAGCCAACTACTCGACACCTCATTCCCCTATGGCTACACCTTC.

This clonotype was counted ten times or more. The V gene is TRBV27, the J gene TRBJ2-3; D possibly matches TRBD1 or TRBD2 (5 bases each). The CDR3 has 13 amino acids. Germline loops: CDR1 MNHEY, CDR2 SMNVEV (reference sequence). V gave up 9 bases and J gave up 6 bases, with 16 bases separating them. CDR3 DNA: TGTGCCAGTCATCCCAGGGAGACGGATACGCAGTATTTT. Its protein product is CASHPRETDTQYF.

This clonotype showed up many times. V usage is TRBV6-4 and J usage is TRBJ2-1; 10 positions agree with TRBD2. The CDR3 runs 16 residues. From germline, CDR1 is MRHNA and CDR2 SNTAGT. V lost 2 bases, J lost 4 bases, and 5 bases stayed unmatched. The CDR3 DNA is TGTGCCAGCAGTGACCTTCCGGGACTAGCGTACAATGAGCAGTTCTTC. It translates to CASSDLPGLAYNEQFF.

This clonotype has at least ten counts. CDR3 amino acids: CASSQVSRETQYF. Here the CDR3 DNA reads TGTGCCAGCAGCCAAGTCAGCCGCGAGACCCAGTACTTC. This chain uses TRBV3-1 with TRBJ2-5; D gene uncertain. Between the trimmed V and J ends, which lost 1 base and 5 bases, there was a span of 8 bases. CDR3 size: 13 residues. The germline gives CDR1 LGHDT, CDR2 YNNKEL (reference sequence).

This clonotype was seen ten or more times. The chain links TRBV5-1 to TRBJ1-4; D is possibly TRBD1 (6 bases). The germline gives CDR1 SGHRS, CDR2 YFSETQ. This CDR3 comprises 14 residues. Deletions cut 4 bases from V and 7 bases from J, with 14 bases between. Here the CDR3 reads CASSRTGFGEKLFF. The CDR3 region has the DNA TGCGCCAGCAGCCGTACAGGGTTTGGTGAAAAACTGTTTTTT.

This clonotype has just a few counts. The chain carries TRBV4-3 and TRBJ2-2; 8 nucleotides match TRBD1. With 5 bases clipped from V and 8 bases from J, the junction kept 10 bases outside the gene matches. Germline assignment: CDR1 LGHNA and CDR2 YSLEER. The CDR3 runs 15 residues. CDR3 loop: CASSSDRALIGELFF. CDR3 nucleotides: TGCGCCAGCAGCTCGGACAGGGCCCTAATAGGGGAGCTGTTTTTT.

This clonotype was observed many times. This chain links TRBV5-1 with TRBJ1-3; 8 nucleotides agree with TRBD1. The CDR3 spans 14 residues. V lost 1 base, J lost 4 bases, and 1 base stayed unmatched. CDR1 SGHRS and CDR2 YFSETQ come from the germline V gene. CDR3 sequence reads: CASSLQGAGNTIYF. In DNA, the CDR3 is TGCGCCAGCAGCTTGCAGGGGGCAGGAAACACCATATATTTT. Complete variable domain (other parts from reference TRBV5-1 and TRBJ1-3): KAGVTQTPRYLIKTRGQQVTLSCSPISGHRSVSWYQQTPGQGLQFLFEYFSETQRNKGNFPGRFSGRQFSNSRSEMNVSTLELGDSALYLCASSLQGAGNTIYFGEGSWLTVV.

This clonotype was counted many times. The chain carries TRBV20-1 and TRBJ2-7, with unresolved D. The CDR3 consists of 14 residues. V dropped 4 bases and J dropped 5 bases, with 18 bases sitting between them. Germline V gene lookup returns CDR1 DFQATT and CDR2 SNEGSKA (reference sequence). DNA for the CDR3: TGCAGTGCTAAGTTGCCCTTCTCGAGGAACGAGCAGTACTTC. Translating it yields CSAKLPFSRNEQYF.

This clonotype was recorded at least ten times. The chain combines TRBV5-1 with TRBJ2-7; 9 bases agree with TRBD1. CDR1 and CDR2 from the germline V gene are SGHRS and YFSETQ. CDR3 length: 15 amino acids. Trimming took 3 bases from V and 6 from J; bases not matched to a gene: 10. The CDR3 DNA follows: TGCGCCAGCAGCTCAAGACAGGGGGATGCCTCCGAGCAGTACTTC. Its protein is CASSSRQGDASEQYF.

The sample holds many counts of this clonotype. The rearrangement joins TRBV9 to TRBJ2-2; 12 nucleotides align to TRBD2. Trimming cost V 3 bases and J 6 bases; bases outside gene matches: 3. The length of the CDR3 is 15 residues. Germline V gene lookup returns CDR1 SGDLS and CDR2 YYNGEE. CDR3 DNA: TGTGCCAGCAGCGCTAGCGGGGGGGGCCCCGGGGAGCTGTTTTTT. Residues: CASSASGGGPGELFF.